Each of the 10 T cell receptor beta chains below was sequenced from the same sample in a study of early T cells in non-severe SARS-CoV-2 infection. TCRdb reanalysed the 5' RACE reads using MiXCR and keeps one entry per CDR3 protein. The table includes 30,000 to 40,000 distinct CDR3 sequences, around 4.6% detected once. Sequenced: whole blood. The source is an adult who was a healthcare worker with PCR-confirmed SARS-CoV-2 infection or an uninfected control (not recorded which).

This clonotype was detected many times. The genes are TRBV20-1 and TRBJ2-1; a possible D gene is TRBD2 (6 bases). The V gene lost 5 bases and the J gene lost 8 bases, with 16 bases spanning the gap. The CDR3 length is 13 residues. Germline V gene sequence: CDR1 DFQATT, CDR2 SNEGSKA (reference sequence). DNA for the CDR3: TGCAGTGCTTCCCCCTCCCCGGGGGATGAGCAGTTCTTC. As protein: CSASPSPGDEQFF.

In its sample, this clonotype was seen many times. V usage is TRBV7-3 and J usage is TRBJ2-6; 8 positions match TRBD1. From germline, CDR1 is SGHTA and CDR2 FQGTGA. V lost 3 bases, J lost 1 base, and 5 bases stayed unmatched. The CDR3 has 17 amino acids. The CDR3 coding sequence is TGTGCCAGCAGCTTCGGACAGGGACCTTCTGGGGCCAACGTCCTGACTTTC. Translation: CASSFGQGPSGANVLTF.

This clonotype was counted at least ten times. The chain has TRBV20-1 and TRBJ1-2; no clear D gene. This CDR3 region has 13 residues. Trimming took 5 bases from V and 0 from J, leaving 10 bases between them. CDR1 and CDR2 from the germline V gene are DFQATT and SNEGSKA (reference sequence). The CDR3 sequence: CSAEGQANYGYTF. The CDR3 coding sequence is TGCAGTGCTGAGGGCCAGGCTAACTATGGCTACACCTTC.

This clonotype occurred many times. The chain has TRBV5-1 and TRBJ2-2; tentative D call: TRBD2 (6 bases). The CDR3 length is 15 residues. The V gene lost 1 base and the J gene lost 4 bases, with 11 bases spanning the gap. The V gene's germline CDR1 is SGHRS and CDR2 YFSETQ. Here the CDR3 DNA reads TGCGCCAGCAGCTTGTCAACTAGCCCCACCGGGGAGCTGTTTTTT. This codes for CASSLSTSPTGELFF.

There are a few counts of this clonotype. The chain joins TRBV5-1 to TRBJ2-1; D possibly corresponds to TRBD1 (6 bases). V was shortened by 3 bases and J by 2 bases, with 12 bases between the two germline ends. The CDR3 is made up of 15 amino acids. The germline CDR1 and CDR2 sequences are SGHRS and YFSETQ. The CDR3 DNA reads TGCGCCAGCAGCTCCCGGGACAAGACCTACAATGAGCAGTTCTTC. It specifies CASSSRDKTYNEQFF.

This clonotype was seen many times. The CDR3 loop reads CASSEVGTNTEAFF. CDR3 coding DNA: TGTGCCAGCTCTGAAGTAGGGACGAACACTGAAGCTTTCTTT. The chain uses TRBV18 and TRBJ1-1, with D possibly matching TRBD1 (5 bases). This CDR3 has 14 residues. Germline V gene lookup returns CDR1 KGHSH and CDR2 LQKENI. Between the trimmed V and J ends, which lost 6 bases and 1 base, there was a span of 12 bases.

This clonotype was detected many times. This rearrangement joins TRBV5-1 to TRBJ2-2; 7 bases line up with TRBD2. Germline assignment: CDR1 SGHRS and CDR2 YFSETQ. The CDR3 is 13 amino acids. Unmatched junction bases numbered 3, after V lost 5 bases and J lost 5 bases. The CDR3 reads CASSAGGTGELFF. The CDR3 bases are TGCGCCAGCAGTGCCGGGGGGACCGGGGAGCTGTTTTTT.

This clonotype was observed at least ten times. V usage is TRBV10-3 and J usage is TRBJ1-1, with TRBD1 matching 11 bases. The CDR3 is 11 amino acids. Germline CDR1 ENHRY, CDR2 SYGVKD. V was clipped by 9 bases and J by 10 bases; unmatched bases: 4. The CDR3 coding sequence is TGTGCCATGGCCGGGACAGGGGGAGCTTTCTTT. This encodes CAMAGTGGAFF.

This clonotype appeared many times. CDR3 nucleotides: TGTGCCAGCAGCCCGGACGGATTGGGCTACACCTTC. Protein product: CASSPDGLGYTF. The gene calls are TRBV7-6 and TRBJ1-2, with D unresolved. V lost 5 bases and J 8 bases, leaving 12 bases between the germline ends. Germline V gene lookup returns CDR1 SGHVS and CDR2 FNYEAQ. This CDR3 has 12 residues.

This clonotype was counted at least ten times. V is TRBV5-1 and J is TRBJ2-2; tentative D call: TRBD2 (5 bases). Per germline, CDR1 SGHRS and CDR2 YFSETQ. The CDR3 is 15 amino acids. Deletions cut 2 bases from V and 1 base from J, with 9 bases between. The CDR3 DNA reads as TGCGCCAGCAGCTTCGGAGGAATGAACACCGGGGAGCTGTTTTTT. It encodes CASSFGGMNTGELFF. Full variable domain (outside the CDR3, taken from reference TRBV5-1 and TRBJ2-2): KAGVTQTPRYLIKTRGQQVTLSCSPISGHRSVSWYQQTPGQGLQFLFEYFSETQRNKGNFPGRFSGRQFSNSRSEMNVSTLELGDSALYLCASSFGGMNTGELFFGEGSRLTVL.